This T cell receptor (beta chain) appears in the sequencing data of a study of cytomegalovirus exposure and HLA in healthy donors. The study's findings and limits: Roughly uniform depth of sequencing across donors was assumed in presence/absence analyses. It was likely that a cluster of highly shared sequence variants was a sequencing artifact. Published work reported that the classifier diagnosed cytomegalovirus status with high specificity and sensitivity.

Note on this clone: Its antigen is as yet unknown.

The PCR employed 60 Vbeta primers together with 13 Jbeta primers. In the original analysis: An analysis that came later counted roughly 87 million unique TCR beta chains, approximately 10 million shared. Sequencing was performed with immunoSEQ multiplex PCR; in TCRdb, only in-frame clones are kept and a portion is missing. V, J and clone size derive from that table, while D and trimming were established from the DNA sequence. The repertoire has around 50,000 clones, roughly 80% of them found once; the top ten carry around 1.8%. Deletions cut 3 bases from V and 0 bases from J, with 18 bases between. Germline assignment: CDR1 GTSNPN and CDR2 SVGIG (reference sequence). There are 16 residues in the CDR3.

The source is a man aged 35 to 55 in good health and CMV-seronegative. This chain links TRBV30 with TRBJ2-7; D not resolved. Sequencing was done on a sample of PBMCs. The CDR3 DNA follows: TGTGCCTGGAGGGAGCCCTTCATAGGTTTCTCCTACGAGCAGTACTTC. Translation: CAWREPFIGFSYEQYF. Full variable domain (outside the CDR3, taken from reference TRBV30 and TRBJ2-7): SQTIHQWPATLVQPVGSPLSLECTVEGTSNPNLYWYRQAAGRGLQLLFYSVGIGQISSEVPQNLSASRPQDRQFILSSKKLLLSDSGFYLCAWREPFIGFSYEQYFGPGTRLTVT.